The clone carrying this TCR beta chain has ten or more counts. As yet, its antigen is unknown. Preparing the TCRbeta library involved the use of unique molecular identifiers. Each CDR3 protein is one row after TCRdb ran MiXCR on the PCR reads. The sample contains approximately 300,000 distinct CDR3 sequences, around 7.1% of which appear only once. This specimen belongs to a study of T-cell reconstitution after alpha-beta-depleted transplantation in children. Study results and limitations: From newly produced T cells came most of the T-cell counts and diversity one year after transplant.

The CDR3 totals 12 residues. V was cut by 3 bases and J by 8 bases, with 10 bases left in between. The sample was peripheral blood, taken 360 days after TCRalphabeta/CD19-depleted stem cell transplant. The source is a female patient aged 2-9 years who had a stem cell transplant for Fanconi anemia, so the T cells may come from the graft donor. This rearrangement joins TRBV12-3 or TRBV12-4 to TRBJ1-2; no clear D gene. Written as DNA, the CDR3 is TGTGCCAGCAGTTTTTTTAGCTCCGGCTACACCTTC. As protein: CASSFFSSGYTF.